These 7 T cell receptor beta chains originate from one sample sequenced in a study of cytomegalovirus exposure and HLA in healthy donors. With 60 Vbeta and 13 Jbeta primers, the PCR was carried out. The method was immunoSEQ multiplex PCR; TCRdb's version includes in-frame clones alone and lacks a portion of them. The data contain roughly 130,000 clones, approximately 70% of them seen just once; the ten biggest clones take up approximately 2.6%. The sequencing input was PBMCs. These receptors were taken from a woman aged 60-75 years in good health and CMV-seropositive.

This chain uses TRBV11-2 with TRBJ1-6; weak D call: TRBD1 (5 bases). Germline CDR1 SGHAT, CDR2 FQNNGV. Trimming shortened V by 5 bases and J by 2 bases, and 16 bases separated the two germline ends. The CDR3 runs to 17 residues. In DNA form, the CDR3 reads TGTGCCAGCAGCCAAAGGGCGGGGGGGGCCTATAATTCACCCCTCCACTTT. Its protein product is CASSQRAGGAYNSPLHF.

This chain links TRBV6-5 with TRBJ1-2; D gene uncertain. Germline V gene data show CDR1 as MNHEY and CDR2 as SVGAGI. Trimming left V 0 bases short and J 0 bases short, with 8 bases between. The CDR3 sequence is 15 residues long. This chain's CDR3 is CASSYSPGTNYGYTF. The CDR3 DNA reads TGTGCCAGCAGTTACTCGCCGGGGACTAACTATGGCTACACCTTC.

This chain joins TRBV7-6 and TRBJ2-7; tentatively, D is TRBD1 (6 bases). The germline V gene has CDR1 SGHVS and CDR2 FNYEAQ. V was clipped by 5 bases and J by 0 bases, with 14 bases between them. The CDR3 contains 15 residues. CDR3 DNA: TGTGCCAGCAGCCCTCCGGGACACAGCTCCTACGAGCAGTACTTC. Translated: CASSPPGHSSYEQYF.

The genes are TRBV9 and TRBJ2-1, with 9 positions matching TRBD1. The J segment lost 8 bases and the V segment lost 4 bases, leaving 13 bases of the junction unmatched. Germline values: CDR1 SGDLS, CDR2 YYNGEE. The CDR3 is made up of 16 amino acids. CDR3 nucleotides: TGTGCCAGCAGCTACCACCCGGGACAGGGCGTCGATGAGCAGTTCTTC. Its translation is CASSYHPGQGVDEQFF.

J is TRBJ1-2 and V is TRBV2, with unresolved D. V was shortened by 7 bases and J by 4 bases, with 10 bases between the two germline ends. The CDR3 is 12 residues long. Looked up from germline, CDR1 is SNHLY and CDR2 is FYNNEI. In nucleotides, the CDR3 is TGTGCCAGCAAGACTACCATCTATGGCTACACCTTC. As protein: CASKTTIYGYTF.

The J gene is TRBJ2-5, the V gene TRBV19; 14 nucleotides line up with TRBD2. J gave up 2 bases and V 6 bases, and 2 bases lay outside the gene matches. This CDR3 is built from 15 residues. CDR1 LNHDA and CDR2 SQIVND come from the germline V gene (reference sequence). The CDR3 loop reads CASRGLAGEQETQYF. DNA of the CDR3: TGTGCCAGTAGGGGACTAGCGGGGGAGCAAGAGACCCAGTACTTC.

The J gene is TRBJ1-2, the V gene TRBV7-9, with 9 bases matching TRBD1. The CDR3 length is 12 residues. Per the germline V gene, CDR1 is SEHNR and CDR2 is FQNEAQ (reference sequence). The V segment lost 5 bases and the J segment 7 bases; nucleotides outside the gene matches: 2. CDR3 DNA sequence: TGTGCCAGCAGCCGGGACAGGGCTGGCTACACCTTC. Encoded protein: CASSRDRAGYTF.